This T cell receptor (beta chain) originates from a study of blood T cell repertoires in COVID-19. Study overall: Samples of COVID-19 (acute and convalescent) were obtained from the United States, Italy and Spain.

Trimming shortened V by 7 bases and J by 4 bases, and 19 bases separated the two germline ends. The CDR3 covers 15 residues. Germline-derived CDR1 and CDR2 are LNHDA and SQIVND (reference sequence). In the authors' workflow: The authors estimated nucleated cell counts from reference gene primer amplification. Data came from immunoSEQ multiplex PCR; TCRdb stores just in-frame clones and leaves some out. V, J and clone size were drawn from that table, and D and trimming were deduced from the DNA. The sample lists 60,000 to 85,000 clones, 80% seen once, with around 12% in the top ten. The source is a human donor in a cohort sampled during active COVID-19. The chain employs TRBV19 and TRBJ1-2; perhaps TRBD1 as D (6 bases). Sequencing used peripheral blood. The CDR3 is CASITTQGTTYGYTF. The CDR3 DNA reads TGTGCCAGTATCACTACCCAGGGGACGACCTATGGCTACACCTTC. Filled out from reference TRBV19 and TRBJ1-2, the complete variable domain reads DGGITQSPKYLFRKEGQNVTLSCEQNLNHDAMYWYRQDPGQGLRLIYYSQIVNDFQKGDIAEGYSVSREKKESFPLTVTSAQKNPTAFYLCASITTQGTTYGYTFGSGTRLTVV.